The T cell receptor (beta chain) under discussion was sequenced for a study of OX40 agonist ivuxolimab in advanced cancers. Study-level background: Dosing consisted of intravenous ivuxolimab at 0.01 to 10 mg/kg every 2 weeks. Study-level findings and limits: Which antigen the expanded peripheral T cells recognized is unknown.

This clone was counted only a few times. Its cognate antigen is unknown. Trimming removed 5 bases from V and 6 bases from J, with 9 bases in between. The CDR3 runs 12 residues. From germline, CDR1 is SGHTA and CDR2 FQGNSA. Profiling relied on immunoSEQ multiplex PCR, and the TCRdb table lists in-frame clones only, not all of them. In the table there are about 82,000 clones, roughly nine tenths of which are singletons. This chain joins TRBV7-2 and TRBJ2-3; no reliable D call. This sequence originates from an adult with an advanced solid tumor such as melanoma, head and neck, liver or kidney cancer. The material sequenced was CD4+ or CD8+ T cells sorted from blood, taken in a trial of the OX40 agonist ivuxolimab. CDR3 sequence (DNA): TGTGCCAGCAGCCCACGGATGGATACGCAGTATTTT. Its translation: CASSPRMDTQYF.